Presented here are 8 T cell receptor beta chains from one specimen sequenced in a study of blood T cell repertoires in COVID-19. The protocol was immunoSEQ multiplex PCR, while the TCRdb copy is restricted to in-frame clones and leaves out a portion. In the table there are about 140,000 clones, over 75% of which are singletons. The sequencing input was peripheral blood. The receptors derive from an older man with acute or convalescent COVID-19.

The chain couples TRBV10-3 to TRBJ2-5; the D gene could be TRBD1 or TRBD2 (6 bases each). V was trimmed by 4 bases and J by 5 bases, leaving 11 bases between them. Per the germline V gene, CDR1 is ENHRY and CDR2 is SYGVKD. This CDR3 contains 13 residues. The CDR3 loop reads CAISVSGAETQYF. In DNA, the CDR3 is TGTGCCATCAGTGTGTCGGGGGCCGAGACCCAGTACTTC.

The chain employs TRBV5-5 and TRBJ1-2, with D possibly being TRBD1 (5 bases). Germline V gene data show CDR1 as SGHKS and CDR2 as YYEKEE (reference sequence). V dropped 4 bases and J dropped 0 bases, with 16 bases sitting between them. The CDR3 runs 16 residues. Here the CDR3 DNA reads TGTGCCAGCAGCCCCCTACCCCAAGGGGCTAACTATGGCTACACCTTC. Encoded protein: CASSPLPQGANYGYTF.

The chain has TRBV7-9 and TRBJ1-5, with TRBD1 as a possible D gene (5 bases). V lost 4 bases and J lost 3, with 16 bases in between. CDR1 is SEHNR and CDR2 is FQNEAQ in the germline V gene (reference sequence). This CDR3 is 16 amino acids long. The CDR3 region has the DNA TGTGCCAGCAGCTCCTACGGGAGGGGCGACAATCAGCCCCAGCATTTT. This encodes CASSSYGRGDNQPQHF. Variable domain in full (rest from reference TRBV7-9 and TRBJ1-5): DTGVSQNPRHKITKRGQNVTFRCDPISEHNRLYWYRQTLGQGPEFLTYFQNEAQLEKSRLLSDRFSAERPKGSFSTLEIQRTEQGDSAMYLCASSSYGRGDNQPQHFGDGTRLSIL.

The CDR3 here is CASSQTGGGSSYNEQFF. The CDR3 bases are TGTGCCAGCAGCCAAACCGGGGGCGGGAGCTCCTACAATGAGCAGTTCTTC. The chain couples TRBV7-9 to TRBJ2-1; tentative D call: TRBD2 (7 bases). V was cut by 5 bases and J by 0 bases, with 17 bases left in between. Germline V gene data show CDR1 as SEHNR and CDR2 as FQNEAQ (reference sequence). CDR3 length: 17 residues.

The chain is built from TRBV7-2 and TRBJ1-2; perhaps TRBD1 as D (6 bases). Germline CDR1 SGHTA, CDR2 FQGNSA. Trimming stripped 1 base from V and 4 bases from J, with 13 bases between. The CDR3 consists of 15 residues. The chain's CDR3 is CASSLGGAGVYGYTF. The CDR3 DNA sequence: TGTGCCAGCAGCTTAGGGGGAGCAGGGGTCTATGGCTACACCTTC.

CDR3 sequence: CASSAGTGLGYTF. The CDR3 DNA reads as TGTGCCAGCAGCGCCGGGACAGGGCTTGGCTACACCTTC. This rearrangement joins TRBV7-9 to TRBJ1-2; the match to TRBD1 covers 9 bases. Germline values: CDR1 SEHNR, CDR2 FQNEAQ (reference sequence). There are 13 residues in the CDR3. J gave up 7 bases and V 5 bases, and 5 bases lay outside the gene matches.

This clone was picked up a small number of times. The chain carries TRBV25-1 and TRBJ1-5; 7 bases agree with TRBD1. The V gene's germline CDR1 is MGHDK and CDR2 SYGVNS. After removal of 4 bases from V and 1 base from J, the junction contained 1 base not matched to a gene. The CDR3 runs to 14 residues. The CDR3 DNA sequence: TGTGCCAGCAGTGTGACAGGGAGCAATCAGCCCCAGCATTTT. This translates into CASSVTGSNQPQHF.

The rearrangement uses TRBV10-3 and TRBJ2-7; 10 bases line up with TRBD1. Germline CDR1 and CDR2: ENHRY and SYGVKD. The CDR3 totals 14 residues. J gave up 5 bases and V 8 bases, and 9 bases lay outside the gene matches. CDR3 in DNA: TGTGCCATCGGGAGGGGACAGGGGTCTGACGAGCAGTACTTC. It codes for CAIGRGQGSDEQYF.